The entry that follows covers one T cell receptor beta chain sequence. Its antigen is undetermined. The record originates from a study of T-cell memory formation after mild COVID-19. General study findings and limits: Pre-infection memory harbored some responding clones, suggesting cross-reactive memory joined. Whereas later expanders leaned CD4+, clones contracting day 15 to 85 showed a balanced CD4/CD8 makeup.

Germline V CDR1 and CDR2: SGHRS, YFSETQ. V was pared by 2 bases and J by 8 bases, with 6 bases of the junction left unmatched. The CDR3 runs 14 residues. Constant-segment primers served in 5'RACE that generated TCR alpha and TCR beta cDNA libraries bearing sample barcodes and UMIs. TCRdb passed the 5' RACE reads through MiXCR, listing each CDR3 protein once. The sample contains 270,000 or so distinct CDR3 sequences, approximately 15% of which appear only once. Specimen: PBMCs or a T cell subset sorted from them (not recorded which). This receptor was identified in a man between 18 and 29 years old who had mild COVID-19 (a few samples of this study predate the infection). Cell type and time point are not known. The chain has TRBV5-1 and TRBJ2-2; TRBD1 agrees at 7 bases. CDR3 nucleotide sequence: TGCGCCAGCAGCTTTACACCGGGACAGGGGGAGCTGTTTTTT. Its translation: CASSFTPGQGELFF.